The 29 T cell receptor beta chains in this list originate from one sample, sequenced in a study of blood T cell repertoires in COVID-19. Sequencing was performed with immunoSEQ multiplex PCR; in TCRdb, only in-frame clones are kept and a portion is missing. The table has fewer than 250,000 clones, around 80% seen once. Sequencing was done on a sample of peripheral blood. Receptors originate from a man younger than 45 with active or convalescent COVID-19.

The chain uses TRBV7-9 and TRBJ2-2, with a possible D match to TRBD1 (6 bases). The CDR3 length is 17 residues. The germline gives CDR1 SEHNR, CDR2 FQNEAQ (reference sequence). V shed 5 bases and J shed 6 bases, with 22 bases lying between them. CDR3 sequence reads: CASSPIGGAPAAGELFF. CDR3 nucleotides: TGTGCCAGCAGCCCCATTGGGGGCGCACCGGCCGCCGGGGAGCTGTTTTTT.

The rearrangement joins TRBV19 to TRBJ2-2, with unresolved D. Germline CDR1 reads LNHDA; CDR2 reads SQIVND (reference sequence). The ends were cut back, 8 bases at V and 2 bases at J, with 15 bases in the middle. The CDR3 totals 15 residues. CDR3 region: CASSALRSNTGELFF. In DNA, the CDR3 is TGTGCCAGTTCTGCACTAAGGAGTAACACCGGGGAGCTGTTTTTT.

The rearrangement uses TRBV19 and TRBJ2-1; D is possibly TRBD2 (5 bases). The CDR3 spans 12 residues. CDR1 is LNHDA and CDR2 is SQIVND in the germline V gene (reference sequence). The ends were cut back, 7 bases at V and 13 bases at J, with 17 bases in the middle. Written as DNA, the CDR3 is TGTGCCAGTATGTATTTCGGGGAAGGACAGTTCTTC. This codes for CASMYFGEGQFF.

This clone was seen a handful of times. Compared with germline, one end of the junction differs, possibly owing to a read error. This chain joins TRBV7-9 and TRBJ2-2, with D unclear. Looked up from germline, CDR1 is SEHNR and CDR2 is FQNEAQ (reference sequence). The CDR3 contains 14 residues. This chain's CDR3 is CASRLGVNTGELFF. The CDR3 DNA follows: TGTGCCAGCAGGTTAGGAGTTAACACCGGGGAGCTGTTTTTT.

The chain uses TRBV6-5 and TRBJ2-5; no clear D gene. The germline gives CDR1 MNHEY, CDR2 SVGAGI. The CDR3 covers 13 residues. Trimming pared 7 bases from V and 5 bases from J, leaving 14 bases between. This chain's CDR3 is CASTPRERETQYF. Here the CDR3 DNA reads TGTGCCAGCACCCCCCGTGAACGGGAGACCCAGTACTTC.

The V gene is TRBV7-6, the J gene TRBJ1-6; 10 bases fit TRBD1. The germline V gene has CDR1 SGHVS and CDR2 FNYEAQ. The CDR3 runs 16 residues. V was pared by 5 bases and J by 7 bases, with 8 bases of the junction left unmatched. The CDR3, as DNA: TGTGCCAGCAGCCTAGGGATGGGACAGGGGAATTCACCCCTCCACTTT. Its translation: CASSLGMGQGNSPLHF.

The chain joins TRBV6-5 to TRBJ1-6; D gene uncertain. The V gene lost 5 bases and the J gene lost 10 bases, with 12 bases spanning the gap. The germline CDR1 and CDR2 sequences are MNHEY and SVGAGI. This CDR3 has 13 amino acids. The CDR3 loop is CASSLTASSPLHF. The DNA of the CDR3 is TGTGCCAGCAGTCTAACCGCCTCGTCACCCCTCCACTTT.

The gene calls are TRBV12-3 or TRBV12-4 and TRBJ2-7, with a tentative D call TRBD1 (5 bases). The V gene lost 2 bases and the J gene lost 6 bases, with 8 bases spanning the gap. The CDR3 is made up of 12 amino acids. CDR3 in amino acids: CASSLIGAEQYF. DNA of the CDR3: TGTGCCAGCAGTTTAATAGGGGCCGAGCAGTACTTC.

The chain recombines TRBV3-1 (or the pseudogene TRBV3-2) with TRBJ2-3; tentatively, D is TRBD2 (5 bases). Trimming shortened V by 1 base and J by 2 bases, and 16 bases separated the two germline ends. Germline V gives CDR1 LGHDT, CDR2 YNNKEL (reference sequence). This CDR3 spans 17 amino acids. The CDR3 coding sequence is TGTGCCAGCAGCCAAGCACGGACCCGGAGGACCACAGATACGCAGTATTTT. Translating gives CASSQARTRRTTDTQYF.

The V and J genes are TRBV19 and TRBJ1-1; no definite D call. Trimming stripped 11 bases from V and 11 bases from J, with 18 bases between. The CDR3 spans 11 residues. Looked up from germline, CDR1 is LNHDA and CDR2 is SQIVND (reference sequence). The CDR3 region is CAAKGRGLAFF. Here the CDR3 DNA reads TGTGCCGCCAAAGGGAGAGGGTTGGCTTTCTTT. Full variable domain (outside the CDR3, taken from reference TRBV19 and TRBJ1-1): DGGITQSPKYLFRKEGQNVTLSCEQNLNHDAMYWYRQDPGQGLRLIYYSQIVNDFQKGDIAEGYSVSREKKESFPLTVTSAQKNPTAFYLCAAKGRGLAFFGQGTRLTVV.

The chain employs TRBV6-2 or TRBV6-3 and TRBJ2-1; no definite D call. CDR3 length: 12 amino acids. Trimming stripped 1 base from V and 10 bases from J, with 8 bases between. Germline V CDR1 and CDR2: MNHEY, SVGEGT. The CDR3 spells CASSYLIREQFF. The CDR3 DNA sequence: TGTGCCAGCAGTTACTTAATCAGGGAGCAGTTCTTC.

The CDR3 loop is CASSLSITSPYEQFF. DNA of the CDR3: TGTGCCAGCAGTTTATCTATAACTAGTCCGTATGAGCAGTTCTTC. The chain carries TRBV27 and TRBJ2-1, with a tentative D call TRBD2 (5 bases). Trimming took 0 bases from V and 8 from J, leaving 14 bases between them. Germline V gene lookup returns CDR1 MNHEY and CDR2 SMNVEV (reference sequence). The CDR3 covers 15 residues.

The chain combines TRBV6-5 with TRBJ2-3, with 7 bases aligning to TRBD1. V shed 7 bases, J shed 6 bases, and the junction held 10 bases outside the gene matches. There are 14 residues in the CDR3. CDR1 is MNHEY and CDR2 is SVGAGI in the germline V gene. As DNA, the CDR3 is TGTGCCAGCAACCGACAGGGAAGGAGTGATACGCAGTATTTT. The encoded protein is CASNRQGRSDTQYF.

The chain recombines TRBV7-9 with TRBJ2-1; D may be TRBD1 (5 bases). CDR1 is SEHNR, CDR2 FQNEAQ, per germline (reference sequence). The CDR3 loop spans 16 amino acids. Trimming removed 1 base from V and 7 bases from J, with 17 bases in between. CDR3 sequence reads: CASSLGGHTFGNEQFF. The CDR3 nucleotides are TGTGCCAGCAGCTTAGGAGGACATACTTTTGGGAATGAGCAGTTCTTC. Together with reference TRBV7-9 and TRBJ2-1, the CDR3 gives the full variable domain: DTGVSQNPRHKITKRGQNVTFRCDPISEHNRLYWYRQTLGQGPEFLTYFQNEAQLEKSRLLSDRFSAERPKGSFSTLEIQRTEQGDSAMYLCASSLGGHTFGNEQFFGPGTRLTVL.

The chain uses TRBV5-1 and TRBJ2-2; D possibly corresponds to TRBD2 (6 bases). Germline CDR1 reads SGHRS; CDR2 reads YFSETQ. The V end lost 2 bases, the J end lost 5 bases, and 25 bases lay between the germline ends. The CDR3 runs to 19 residues. The CDR3 DNA follows: TGCGCCAGCAGCTTAATCCCCATTGGTTGGGGAGGTAGTACCGGGGAGCTGTTTTTT. Protein: CASSLIPIGWGGSTGELFF.

The V and J genes are TRBV4-1 and TRBJ2-3; TRBD2 is a possible D gene (5 bases). Trimming removed 0 bases at V and 6 bases at J, with 22 bases between. Germline loops: CDR1 MGHRA, CDR2 YSYEKL. This CDR3 comprises 18 residues. CDR3 sequence reads: CASSQDRLGLRVGDTQYF. The CDR3 DNA follows: TGCGCCAGCAGCCAAGATCGCCTTGGACTTAGGGTTGGGGATACGCAGTATTTT.

The rearrangement links TRBV4-3 to TRBJ2-7; 10 bases fit TRBD2. This CDR3 comprises 16 residues. Germline values: CDR1 LGHNA, CDR2 YSLEER. Trimming cost V 0 bases and J 4 bases; bases outside gene matches: 6. CDR3 residues: CASSQDPSGGGYEQYF. In nucleotides, the CDR3 is TGCGCCAGCAGCCAAGATCCTAGCGGGGGAGGTTACGAGCAGTACTTC.

The rearrangement joins TRBV5-1 to TRBJ2-1; 12 bases are shared with TRBD2. The trim removed 4 bases at V and 8 bases at J, leaving 10 bases unmatched. This CDR3 is built from 16 residues. Germline CDR1 and CDR2: SGHRS and YFSETQ. CDR3 residues: CASSQEPGLAGHEQFF. In DNA, the CDR3 is TGCGCCAGCAGCCAGGAACCGGGACTAGCGGGTCATGAGCAGTTCTTC.

The chain recombines TRBV28 with TRBJ2-5; D unclear. V shed 5 bases and J shed 4 bases, with 5 bases lying between them. Germline assignment: CDR1 MDHEN and CDR2 SYDVKM. The CDR3 spans 11 residues. The CDR3 DNA reads as TGTGCCAGCAGTCGTCGAGAGACCCAGTACTTC. It translates to CASSRRETQYF.

The chain employs TRBV4-2 and TRBJ2-7; tentative D call: TRBD1 (6 bases). The CDR3 is 16 residues long. The germline V gene encodes CDR1 LGHNA and CDR2 YNFKEQ. V lost 1 base to trimming and J lost 3 bases, with 16 bases between them. The CDR3 loop is CASSQVGTGRVYEQYF. The DNA for the CDR3 is TGTGCCAGCAGCCAAGTTGGTACAGGGCGGGTCTACGAGCAGTACTTC.

The genes are TRBV24-1 and TRBJ1-1, with TRBD1 identical over 10 bases. V was pared by 7 bases and J by 1 base, with 11 bases of the junction left unmatched. Germline lookup yields CDR1 KGHDR and CDR2 SFDVKD. The CDR3 runs 17 residues. The CDR3 region has the DNA TGTGCCACCAGGGGGACCGGGACAGGGGAAGGGAACACTGAAGCTTTCTTT. As protein: CATRGTGTGEGNTEAFF.

The V and J genes are TRBV5-1 and TRBJ2-1; TRBD1 is a possible D gene (6 bases). Between the trimmed V and J ends, which lost 0 bases and 8 bases, there was a span of 12 bases. This CDR3 is built from 14 residues. Germline lookup yields CDR1 SGHRS and CDR2 YFSETQ. In DNA form, the CDR3 reads TGCGCCAGCAGCTTGGGACAGGATATTGATGAGCAGTTCTTC. Translation gives CASSLGQDIDEQFF.

This clone appeared once. V is TRBV30 and J is TRBJ1-6; D uncertain. V lost 5 bases and J 5 bases, leaving 10 bases between the germline ends. The germline V gene encodes CDR1 GTSNPN and CDR2 SVGIG (reference sequence). The CDR3 extends over 13 amino acids. The CDR3 coding sequence is TGTGCCTGGGGTCCCCTAAATAATTCACCCCTCCACTTT. Protein product: CAWGPLNNSPLHF.

V gene TRBV6-5 combines with J gene TRBJ2-7; perhaps TRBD2 as D (5 bases). The germline V and J ends were trimmed by 7 bases and 6 bases, with 10 bases remaining between them. The CDR3 runs to 11 residues. Germline V gives CDR1 MNHEY, CDR2 SVGAGI. Here the CDR3 reads CASMGAFEQYF. DNA for the CDR3: TGTGCCAGCATGGGAGCTTTCGAGCAGTACTTC.

This chain uses TRBV12-3 or TRBV12-4 with TRBJ1-1; possibly TRBD1 for D (6 bases). Trimming shortened V by 7 bases and J by 11 bases, and 14 bases separated the two germline ends. This CDR3 is built from 11 residues. CDR3 residues: CASTLPRGAFF. In nucleotides, the CDR3 is TGTGCCAGCACCCTTCCTAGGGGGGCTTTCTTT.

CDR3 nucleotides: TGTGCCAGCTCACCGGTACTAGCGGGAAGCACAGATACGCAGTATTTT. Translation gives CASSPVLAGSTDTQYF. The rearrangement uses TRBV18 and TRBJ2-3; 10 nucleotides match TRBD2. V was clipped by 3 bases and J by 0 bases; unmatched bases: 3. This CDR3 spans 16 amino acids. CDR1 is KGHSH, CDR2 LQKENI, per germline.

The V and J genes are TRBV27 and TRBJ2-7, with D uncertain. There are 14 residues in the CDR3. Between the trimmed V and J ends, which lost 3 bases and 2 bases, there was a span of 11 bases. Looked up from germline, CDR1 is MNHEY and CDR2 is SMNVEV (reference sequence). The chain's CDR3 is CASSLYSNTYEQYF. CDR3 coding DNA: TGTGCCAGCAGTTTGTACAGCAATACCTACGAGCAGTACTTC.

The chain has TRBV27 and TRBJ1-1, with D possibly matching TRBD1 (5 bases). The CDR3 is 14 residues long. Per germline, CDR1 MNHEY and CDR2 SMNVEV (reference sequence). V was cut by 0 bases and J by 5 bases, with 10 bases left in between. The CDR3 loop reads CASSLSRGTTEAFF. CDR3 coding DNA: TGTGCCAGCAGTTTATCTCGGGGGACGACTGAAGCTTTCTTT.

This chain links TRBV4-3 with TRBJ2-1; 8 bases map to TRBD2. V was pared by 0 bases and J by 7 bases, with 14 bases of the junction left unmatched. Germline loops: CDR1 LGHNA, CDR2 YSLEER. The CDR3 extends over 18 amino acids. The CDR3: CASSQDSRSAGEKNEQFF. For the CDR3, the DNA is TGCGCCAGCAGCCAAGATAGTAGATCAGCGGGAGAGAAAAATGAGCAGTTCTTC.